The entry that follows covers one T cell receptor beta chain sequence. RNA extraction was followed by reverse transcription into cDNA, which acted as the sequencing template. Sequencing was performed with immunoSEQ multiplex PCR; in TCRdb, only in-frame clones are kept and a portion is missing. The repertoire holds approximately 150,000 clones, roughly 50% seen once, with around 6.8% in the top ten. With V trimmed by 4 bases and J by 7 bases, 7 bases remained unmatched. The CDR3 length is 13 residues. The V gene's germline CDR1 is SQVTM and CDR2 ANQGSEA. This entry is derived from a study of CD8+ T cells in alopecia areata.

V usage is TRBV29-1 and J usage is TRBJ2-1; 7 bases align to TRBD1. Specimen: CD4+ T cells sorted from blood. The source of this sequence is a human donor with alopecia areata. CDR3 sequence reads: CSVGAQQGNEQFF. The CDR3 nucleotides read TGCAGCGTTGGGGCACAACAGGGGAATGAGCAGTTCTTC.